The entry below describes one T cell receptor beta chain. How the authors handled the data: How many nucleated cells were present was estimated from reference gene primer amplification. Assay used: immunoSEQ multiplex PCR; TCRdb lists only in-frame clones, some missing. V, J and clone size are those of that table, while D and trimming were read from the DNA. The sample records some 330,000 clones, 88% being singletons. This specimen belongs to a study of blood T cell repertoires in COVID-19. Study at large: The study drew acute and convalescent COVID-19 samples from the United States, Italy and Spain. PBMCs, B-cell-depleted T cells, or T cells provided the cDNA or gDNA that made up the material.

Sequencing was carried out using peripheral blood. The TCR sequence derives from a woman in her fifties or sixties with active or convalescent COVID-19.

In nucleotides, the CDR3 is TGTGCCAGTAGTATTGGAGCCTTTATTTACGAGCAGTACTTC. Translated, it gives CASSIGAFIYEQYF. This chain joins TRBV19 and TRBJ2-7; D is unclear. Per germline, CDR1 LNHDA and CDR2 SQIVND (reference sequence). The CDR3 spans 14 residues. Between the trimmed V and J ends, which lost 3 bases and 4 bases, there was a span of 13 bases. The full variable domain, rest sourced from reference TRBV19 and TRBJ2-7, is DGGITQSPKYLFRKEGQNVTLSCEQNLNHDAMYWYRQDPGQGLRLIYYSQIVNDFQKGDIAEGYSVSREKKESFPLTVTSAQKNPTAFYLCASSIGAFIYEQYFGPGTRLTVT.